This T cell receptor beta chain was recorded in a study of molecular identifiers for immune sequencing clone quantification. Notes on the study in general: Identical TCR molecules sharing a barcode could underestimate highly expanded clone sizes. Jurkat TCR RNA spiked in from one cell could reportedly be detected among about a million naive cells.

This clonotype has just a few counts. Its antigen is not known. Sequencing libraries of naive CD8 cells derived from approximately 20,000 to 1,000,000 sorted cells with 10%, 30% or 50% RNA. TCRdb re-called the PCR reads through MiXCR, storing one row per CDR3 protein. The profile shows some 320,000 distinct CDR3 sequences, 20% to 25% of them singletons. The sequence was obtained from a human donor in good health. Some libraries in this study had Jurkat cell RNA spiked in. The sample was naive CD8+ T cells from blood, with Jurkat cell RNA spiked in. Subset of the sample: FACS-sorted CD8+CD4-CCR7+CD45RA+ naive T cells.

CDR3 in amino acids: CASSTTRDTSSYEQYF. The CDR3 region has the DNA TGTGCCAGTAGTACCACCCGGGACACGAGCTCCTACGAGCAGTACTTC. This chain joins TRBV19 and TRBJ2-7; tentative D call: TRBD1 (6 bases). Germline CDR1 LNHDA, CDR2 SQIVND (reference sequence). Between the trimmed V and J ends, which lost 4 bases and 0 bases, there was a span of 16 bases. The CDR3 spans 16 residues.